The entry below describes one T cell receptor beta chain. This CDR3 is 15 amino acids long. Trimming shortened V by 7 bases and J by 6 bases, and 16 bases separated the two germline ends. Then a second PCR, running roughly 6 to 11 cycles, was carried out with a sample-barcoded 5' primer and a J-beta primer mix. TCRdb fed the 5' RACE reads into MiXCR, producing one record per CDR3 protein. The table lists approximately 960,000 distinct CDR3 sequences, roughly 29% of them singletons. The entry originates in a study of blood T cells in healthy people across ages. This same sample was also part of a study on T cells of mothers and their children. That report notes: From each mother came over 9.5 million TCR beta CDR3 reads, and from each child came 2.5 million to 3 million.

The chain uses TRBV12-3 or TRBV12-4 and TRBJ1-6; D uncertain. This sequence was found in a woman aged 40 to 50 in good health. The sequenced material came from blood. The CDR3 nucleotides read TGTGCCAGCACCTCATCCGGGCGAGCTAATTCACCCCTCCACTTT. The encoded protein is CASTSSGRANSPLHF.